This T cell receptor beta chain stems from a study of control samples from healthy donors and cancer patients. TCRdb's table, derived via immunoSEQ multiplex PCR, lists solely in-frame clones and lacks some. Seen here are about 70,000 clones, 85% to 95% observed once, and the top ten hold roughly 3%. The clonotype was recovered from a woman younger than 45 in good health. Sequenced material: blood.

CDR3 nucleotide sequence: TGCGCCAGCAGCTTGACTAGCGGAGCTCAAGAGACCCAGTACTTC. Residues: CASSLTSGAQETQYF. The chain links TRBV5-1 to TRBJ2-5, with 8 nucleotides matching TRBD2. Germline lookup yields CDR1 SGHRS and CDR2 YFSETQ. This CDR3 has 15 residues. V trimming: 1 base; J trimming: 2 bases; junction bases outside the gene matches: 4.